This entry describes one T cell receptor (beta chain). The CDR3 length is 16 residues. Trimming stripped 1 base from V and 1 base from J, with 9 bases between. Germline V lookup: CDR1 SGHKS, CDR2 YYEKEE (reference sequence). Unique molecular identifiers featured in how the TCRbeta library was prepared. Via MiXCR, TCRdb re-called the PCR reads, giving one row per CDR3 protein. Of approximately 400,000 distinct CDR3 sequences in the sample, about a tenth were seen once. This sample is drawn from a study of T-cell reconstitution after alpha-beta-depleted transplantation in children. Sample: PBMCs from the stem cell graft donor, taken from the stem cell graft. The chain recombines TRBV5-5 with TRBJ2-6; D is perhaps TRBD2 (5 bases). The TCR originated in a human donor who donated a stem cell graft to a child with acute myeloid leukemia. The CDR3 loop reads CASSLFGDSGANVLTF. The CDR3 coding sequence is TGTGCCAGCAGCTTGTTCGGGGATTCTGGGGCCAACGTCCTGACTTTC.